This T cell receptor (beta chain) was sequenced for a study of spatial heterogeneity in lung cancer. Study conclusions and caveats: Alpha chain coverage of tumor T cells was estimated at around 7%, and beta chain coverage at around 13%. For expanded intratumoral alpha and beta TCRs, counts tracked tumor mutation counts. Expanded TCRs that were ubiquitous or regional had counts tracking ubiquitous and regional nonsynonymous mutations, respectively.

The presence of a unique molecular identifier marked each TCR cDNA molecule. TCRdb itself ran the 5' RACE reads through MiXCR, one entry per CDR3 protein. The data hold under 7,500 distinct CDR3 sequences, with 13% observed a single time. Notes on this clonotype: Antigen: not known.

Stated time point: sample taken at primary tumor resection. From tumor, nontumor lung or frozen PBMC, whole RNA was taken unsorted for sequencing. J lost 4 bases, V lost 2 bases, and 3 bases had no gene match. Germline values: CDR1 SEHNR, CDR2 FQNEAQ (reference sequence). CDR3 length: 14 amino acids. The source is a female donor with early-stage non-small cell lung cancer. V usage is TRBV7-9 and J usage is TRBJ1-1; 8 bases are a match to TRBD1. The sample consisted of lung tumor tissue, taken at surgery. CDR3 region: CASSLQGAVTEAFF. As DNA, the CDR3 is TGTGCCAGCAGCTTACAGGGGGCGGTCACTGAAGCTTTCTTT. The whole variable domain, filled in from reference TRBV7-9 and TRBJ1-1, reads DTGVSQNPRHKITKRGQNVTFRCDPISEHNRLYWYRQTLGQGPEFLTYFQNEAQLEKSRLLSDRFSAERPKGSFSTLEIQRTEQGDSAMYLCASSLQGAVTEAFFGQGTRLTVV.